This TCR beta chain was profiled in a study of OX40 agonist ivuxolimab in advanced cancers. Study overall: Intravenous ivuxolimab at 0.01 to 10 mg/kg was given to patients every 2 weeks. Study results and caveats: CD8+ T cells were the subset that, on average, had more expanded clones than CD4+.

The CDR3 extends over 14 amino acids. V was clipped by 0 bases and J by 6 bases, with 12 bases between them. Germline CDR1 and CDR2: PRHDT and FYEKMQ (reference sequence). Sequenced by immunoSEQ multiplex PCR; TCRdb stores in-frame clones only, minus some. The table has roughly 67,000 clones, 90% to 95% seen once. Of note for this clone: Antigen unknown.

The receptor's source is an adult with an advanced solid tumor such as melanoma, head and neck, liver or kidney cancer. This chain connects TRBV13 to TRBJ2-7; D remains ambiguous. The material sequenced was CD4+ or CD8+ T cells sorted from blood, taken in a trial of the OX40 agonist ivuxolimab. CDR3 sequence: CASSLGTSRSEQYF. The CDR3 coding sequence is TGTGCCAGCAGCTTAGGGACCTCCCGGAGCGAGCAGTACTTC.